These T cell receptor beta chains were read from a single sample in a study of beta chain features in type 1 diabetes. Some clones are missing from TCRdb's copy, which holds only in-frame ones; the method was immunoSEQ multiplex PCR. The sample consists of more than 120,000 clones, 8% to 13% of them appearing once. Sequenced material: naive CD4+ T cells from blood. These TCRs come from a man aged 18 to 30 in good health. Each CDR3 is given with its conserved first and last residue. Fields, in order: CDR3 DNA, CDR3 protein, V gene, CDR3 length, clone size, D gene, J gene. A D gene is named only where the DNA matches it firmly. Size values are once, few and many counts, or a class for expanded clones, and some rows have none.

CDR3 DNA: TGTGCCAGCAGTTTGCGGGGCCACACAGATACGCAGTATTTT
CDR3 protein: CASSLRGHTDTQYF
V gene: TRBV27
CDR3 length: 14
clone size: few
D gene: .
J gene: TRBJ2-3

CDR3 DNA: TGTGCCAGCAGCATGCGACAGACCATCTCCTACGAGCAGTACTTC
CDR3 protein: CASSMRQTISYEQYF
V gene: TRBV11-2
CDR3 length: 15
clone size: .
D gene: .
J gene: TRBJ2-7

CDR3 DNA: TGTGCCAGCAGCTTGGTGACAGCGTTCTCTAGCACAGATACGCAGTATTTT
CDR3 protein: CASSLVTAFSSTDTQYF
V gene: TRBV5-5
CDR3 length: 17
clone size: few
D gene: .
J gene: TRBJ2-3

CDR3 DNA: TGTGCCAGCAGCGAGACGGGACAGGGAGGTGAAGCTTTCTTT
CDR3 protein: CASSETGQGGEAFF
V gene: TRBV9
CDR3 length: 14
clone size: .
D gene: TRBD1
J gene: TRBJ1-1

CDR3 DNA: TGTGCCAGCAGCGCAGGTCTTGGCGGGGCCTACGAGCAGTACTTC
CDR3 protein: CASSAGLGGAYEQYF
V gene: TRBV9
CDR3 length: 15
clone size: few
D gene: .
J gene: TRBJ2-7

CDR3 DNA: TGTGCCAGCAGCGTAGAGCAGGGGGCGGCTTCACCCCTCCACTTT
CDR3 protein: CASSVEQGAASPLHF
V gene: TRBV9
CDR3 length: 15
clone size: few
D gene: TRBD1
J gene: TRBJ1-6

CDR3 DNA: TGTGCCAGCAGTTTAAAGGGGTGGGGAGAGACCCAGTACTTC
CDR3 protein: CASSLKGWGETQYF
V gene: TRBV27
CDR3 length: 14
clone size: few
D gene: .
J gene: TRBJ2-5

CDR3 DNA: TGTGCCAGCAGCGCTGACAAGACCAAAGAGACCCAGTACTTC
CDR3 protein: CASSADKTKETQYF
V gene: TRBV7-9
CDR3 length: 14
clone size: many
D gene: .
J gene: TRBJ2-5

CDR3 DNA: TGCGCCAGCAGCGACCGGACAGCCTACGAGCAGTACTTC
CDR3 protein: CASSDRTAYEQYF
V gene: TRBV5-1
CDR3 length: 13
clone size: few
D gene: .
J gene: TRBJ2-7

CDR3 DNA: TGTGCCAGCAGCGCGGGGGGGGACAGGGCCTACGAGCAGTACTTC
CDR3 protein: CASSAGGDRAYEQYF
V gene: TRBV9
CDR3 length: 15
clone size: many
D gene: .
J gene: TRBJ2-7

CDR3 DNA: TGTGCCAGCGGGGCGGAGACCCAGTACTTC
CDR3 protein: CASGAETQYF
V gene: TRBV6-5
CDR3 length: 10
clone size: few
D gene: .
J gene: TRBJ2-5

CDR3 DNA: TGTGCCAGCAGCTTCGGGGCTAGCGGGGTAGATACGCAGTATTTT
CDR3 protein: CASSFGASGVDTQYF
V gene: TRBV7-9
CDR3 length: 15
clone size: few
D gene: TRBD2
J gene: TRBJ2-3

CDR3 DNA: TGCGCCAGCAGGCCTGGACCTCCGGGACTAGCGACCTCTGGGGCCAACGTCCTGACTTTC
CDR3 protein: CASRPGPPGLATSGANVLTF
V gene: TRBV4-3
CDR3 length: 20
clone size: .
D gene: TRBD2
J gene: TRBJ2-6

CDR3 DNA: TGTGCCAGCAGCTTCGCTGCGTCGAGCACAGATACGCAGTATTTT
CDR3 protein: CASSFAASSTDTQYF
V gene: TRBV5-5
CDR3 length: 15
clone size: .
D gene: .
J gene: TRBJ2-3

CDR3 DNA: TGCGCCAGCAGCACTCCGGGACTAGCGGGCGTACCCACCGGGGAGCTGTTTTTT
CDR3 protein: CASSTPGLAGVPTGELFF
V gene: TRBV5-1
CDR3 length: 18
clone size: .
D gene: TRBD2
J gene: TRBJ2-2

CDR3 DNA: TGTGCCAGCAGCCAAGTTGCAGGGGTAACCGGGGAGCTGTTTTTT
CDR3 protein: CASSQVAGVTGELFF
V gene: TRBV4-2
CDR3 length: 15
clone size: many
D gene: .
J gene: TRBJ2-2

CDR3 DNA: TGTGCCAGCAGTCATTCGACAGGTCCCCTCTACGAGCAGTACTTC
CDR3 protein: CASSHSTGPLYEQYF
V gene: TRBV28
CDR3 length: 15
clone size: .
D gene: .
J gene: TRBJ2-7

CDR3 DNA: TGTGCCAGCAGCAAACGACAGGGAGGATCTGAAAAACTGTTTTTT
CDR3 protein: CASSKRQGGSEKLFF
V gene: TRBV11-2
CDR3 length: 15
clone size: few
D gene: TRBD1
J gene: TRBJ1-4

CDR3 DNA: TGTGCCAGCAGCCAATTGCAGGGGAGCACAGATACGCAGTATTTT
CDR3 protein: CASSQLQGSTDTQYF
V gene: TRBV14
CDR3 length: 15
clone size: .
D gene: .
J gene: TRBJ2-3

CDR3 DNA: TGTGCCAGCAGCCACCTCAAGGGGACTGAAGCTTTCTTT
CDR3 protein: CASSHLKGTEAFF
V gene: TRBV6-6
CDR3 length: 13
clone size: .
D gene: .
J gene: TRBJ1-1

CDR3 DNA: TGTGCCAGCAGTTATATTAGGGGGAAGGATCAGCCCCAGCATTTT
CDR3 protein: CASSYIRGKDQPQHF
V gene: TRBV6-5
CDR3 length: 15
clone size: few
D gene: .
J gene: TRBJ1-5

CDR3 DNA: TGTGCCAGCAGCTTAGTACCGGCTGGGGCCAACGTCCTGACTTTC
CDR3 protein: CASSLVPAGANVLTF
V gene: TRBV7-8
CDR3 length: 15
clone size: .
D gene: .
J gene: TRBJ2-6

CDR3 DNA: TGTGCCAGCAGCCCCGGGACACTCCAAGAGACCCAGTACTTC
CDR3 protein: CASSPGTLQETQYF
V gene: TRBV7-2
CDR3 length: 14
clone size: .
D gene: .
J gene: TRBJ2-5

CDR3 DNA: TGTGCCAGCAGCTACTTACAGGGGGCGCCGGATAATTCACCCCTCCACTTT
CDR3 protein: CASSYLQGAPDNSPLHF
V gene: TRBV7-2
CDR3 length: 17
clone size: .
D gene: TRBD1
J gene: TRBJ1-6

CDR3 DNA: TGCGCCAGCAGCCAGACAGGGAGGACTGAAGCTTTCTTT
CDR3 protein: CASSQTGRTEAFF
V gene: TRBV4-3
CDR3 length: 13
clone size: .
D gene: TRBD1
J gene: TRBJ1-1

CDR3 DNA: TGTGCCGGGCACCCGACAGGGGGGTATGGGGTCACTGAAGCTTTCTTT
CDR3 protein: CAGHPTGGYGVTEAFF
V gene: TRBV5-5
CDR3 length: 16
clone size: .
D gene: TRBD1
J gene: TRBJ1-1

CDR3 DNA: TGTGCCAGCAGCCCCGACAGGCTACCCTCCGAGCAGTACTTC
CDR3 protein: CASSPDRLPSEQYF
V gene: TRBV7-2
CDR3 length: 14
clone size: .
D gene: .
J gene: TRBJ2-7

CDR3 DNA: TGTGCCAGTAGTGCCTGGACTACGGAGACCCAGTACTTC
CDR3 protein: CASSAWTTETQYF
V gene: TRBV19
CDR3 length: 13
clone size: .
D gene: .
J gene: TRBJ2-5

CDR3 DNA: TGTGCCAGCAGTTCCGGGAACACTGAAGCTTTCTTT
CDR3 protein: CASSSGNTEAFF
V gene: TRBV27
CDR3 length: 12
clone size: many
D gene: .
J gene: TRBJ1-1